This T cell receptor (beta chain) was sequenced during a study of shared clonotypes between healthy human individuals. Study as a whole: Donor composition was a couple of women and a few men, aged 18 to 49.

Several immunoSEQ 96-well plates shared each subset's DNA, each plate a replicate. The table came from immunoSEQ multiplex PCR; TCRdb's copy has only in-frame clones and leaves some out. The sample lists fewer than 850,000 clones, more than 70% occurring once. The CDR3 spans 15 residues. The germline gives CDR1 LNHNV, CDR2 YYDKDF (reference sequence). Between the trimmed V and J ends, which lost 3 bases and 0 bases, there was a span of 11 bases. The chain couples TRBV15 to TRBJ2-5; possibly TRBD1 for D (5 bases). Sequencing was performed on memory CD4+ T cells sorted from blood. The sample's subset: CD45RA-negative fraction. The clonotype was recovered from a woman aged 25 to 39 in good health. The CDR3 DNA reads TGTGCCACCAGCAGGGGAACAGGAGACCAAGAGACCCAGTACTTC. This encodes CATSRGTGDQETQYF.